This T cell receptor beta chain was found in a study of blood T cell repertoires in COVID-19. Overall study context: Researchers got acute and convalescent COVID-19 samples from the United States, Italy and Spain. PBMCs, B-cell-depleted T cells, or T cells provided the cDNA or gDNA that made up the material.

In the authors' methods: Reference gene primer amplification gave estimated nucleated cell counts. Libraries were prepared by immunoSEQ multiplex PCR; TCRdb keeps only in-frame clonotypes and omits some of them. V, J and clone size are taken as reported in that table, and D and trimming were inferred from the DNA itself. The profile shows about 170,000 clones, about 83% of them singletons. This CDR3 contains 13 residues. Germline assignment: CDR1 WSHSY and CDR2 SAAADI. Losses at the gene ends were 8 bases for V and 2 bases for J; bases not matched to a gene: 4. J is TRBJ2-5 and V is TRBV10-2; TRBD2 matches at 8 bases. Sequencing was carried out using peripheral blood. The source of this sequence is a man aged 55 to 70 with acute or convalescent COVID-19. The CDR3 DNA reads as TGCGCCAGCGGCTTAGCGGGGCAAGAGACCCAGTACTTC. As protein: CASGLAGQETQYF.